This TCR beta chain stems from a study of blood T cell repertoires in COVID-19. For the study at large: COVID-19 samples, acute and convalescent, were from the United States, Italy and Spain.

V was pared by 0 bases and J by 4 bases, with 7 bases between. This CDR3 is 14 amino acids long. CDR1 is WSHSY and CDR2 is SAAADI in the germline V gene. TCRdb keeps only in-frame clones here, not all; method: immunoSEQ multiplex PCR. Here the sample spans about 69,000 clones, around 87% being singletons. The V call is TRBV10-2, the J call TRBJ1-5; TRBD1 might be the D (5 bases). The sequenced sample consisted of peripheral blood. The clonotype originates from a man in his forties or fifties with COVID-19, enrolled during active disease. CDR3 in amino acids: CASSESGGNQPQHF. DNA for the CDR3: TGCGCCAGCAGTGAGTCGGGGGGAAATCAGCCCCAGCATTTT.